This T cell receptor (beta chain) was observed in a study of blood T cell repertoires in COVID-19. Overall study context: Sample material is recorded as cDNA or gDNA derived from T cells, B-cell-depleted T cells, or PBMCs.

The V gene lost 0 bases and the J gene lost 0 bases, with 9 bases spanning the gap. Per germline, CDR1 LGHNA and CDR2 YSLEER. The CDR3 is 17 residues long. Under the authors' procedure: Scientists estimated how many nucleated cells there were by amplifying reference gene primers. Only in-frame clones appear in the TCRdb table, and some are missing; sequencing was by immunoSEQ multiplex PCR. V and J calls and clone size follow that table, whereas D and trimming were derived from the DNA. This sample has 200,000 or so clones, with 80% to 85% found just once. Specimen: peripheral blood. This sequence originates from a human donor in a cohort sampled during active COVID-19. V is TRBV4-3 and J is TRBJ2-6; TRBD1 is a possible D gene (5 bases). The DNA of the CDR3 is TGCGCCAGCAGCCAAGATAGGGGTAACTCTGGGGCCAACGTCCTGACTTTC. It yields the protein CASSQDRGNSGANVLTF.